This TCR beta chain was captured by sequencing in a study of beta chain features in type 1 diabetes. This clone was detected only a few times. Antigen specificity is unknown. This CDR3 has 14 amino acids. With 2 bases removed from V and 0 bases from J, the gap between germline ends came to 5 bases. The germline V gene encodes CDR1 SEHNR and CDR2 FQNEAQ (reference sequence). Study-wide points: Within each of all four CD4+ subsets, Type 1 diabetes patients had TCRB CDR3s that were moderately but significantly shorter.

The investigators reverse transcribed all of the isolated RNA, so they sequenced expressed TCRB transcripts. Some clones are missing from TCRdb's copy, which holds only in-frame ones; the method was immunoSEQ multiplex PCR. The sample comprises some 640,000 clones, roughly an eighth of which are singletons, and roughly 0.04% rests with the top ten. The sample consisted of naive CD4+ T cells from blood. The chain couples TRBV7-9 to TRBJ2-1; D is unclear. The sequence was collected from a man younger than 35 with type 1 diabetes. The CDR3 is CASSLIGSYNEQFF. In DNA, the CDR3 is TGTGCCAGCAGCTTAATCGGCTCCTACAATGAGCAGTTCTTC.